Presented here are 8 T cell receptor beta chains from one specimen sequenced in a study of blood T cell repertoires in COVID-19. TCRdb's table, derived via immunoSEQ multiplex PCR, lists solely in-frame clones and lacks some. Here the sample spans approximately 210,000 clones, 92% being singletons. The sample was peripheral blood. The receptor source for this set is a man younger than 40 with acute or convalescent COVID-19.

In its sample, this clone was seen a few times. The chain has TRBV6-6 and TRBJ1-5; no clear D gene. Germline CDR1 is MNHNY and CDR2 is SVGAGI (reference sequence). There are 12 residues in the CDR3. The V end was cut by 0 bases, the J end by 10 bases, with 7 bases between. The CDR3 loop is CASSYSNGPQHF. The DNA of the CDR3 is TGTGCCAGCAGTTACTCGAATGGCCCCCAGCATTTT.

The gene calls are TRBV2 and TRBJ2-6; D is ambiguous. Deletions cut 6 bases from V and 3 bases from J, with 15 bases between. The CDR3 contains 16 residues. Germline V gene sequence: CDR1 SNHLY, CDR2 FYNNEI. As DNA, the CDR3 is TGTGCCAGCAGAGCAGACATAACCTATGGGGCCAACGTCCTGACTTTC. Amino acids: CASRADITYGANVLTF.

The chain joins TRBV28 to TRBJ2-7; 9 nucleotides line up with TRBD1. CDR1 MDHEN and CDR2 SYDVKM come from the germline V gene. Trimming at V came to 6 bases and at J to 7 bases, leaving 7 bases not matched to a gene. The CDR3 spans 13 residues. CDR3 in amino acids: CASSRDRVGEQYF. CDR3 bases: TGTGCCAGCAGCCGGGACAGGGTCGGTGAGCAGTACTTC.

This sequence joins TRBV11-3 and TRBJ2-4; 9 bases map to TRBD1. The CDR3 spans 16 residues. The germline V gene has CDR1 SGHNT and CDR2 YENEEA. V lost 3 bases, J lost 5 bases, and 8 bases stayed unmatched. As DNA, the CDR3 is TGTGCCAGCAGCTTGGGCGGGACAGGGAGACAAAACATTCAGTACTTC. Its protein is CASSLGGTGRQNIQYF. The full variable domain, with the rest looked up from reference TRBV11-3 and TRBJ2-4, is EAGVVQSPRYKIIEKKQPVAFWCNPISGHNTLYWYLQNLGQGPELLIRYENEEAVDDSQLPKDRFSAERLKGVDSTLKIQPAELGDSAVYLCASSLGGTGRQNIQYFGAGTRLSVL.

The rearrangement joins TRBV30 to TRBJ2-1; 7 nucleotides align to TRBD2. The V gene's germline CDR1 is GTSNPN and CDR2 SVGIG (reference sequence). CDR3 length: 15 amino acids. Unmatched junction bases numbered 8, after V lost 0 bases and J lost 6 bases. This CDR3 reads CAWSVGGSPANEQFF. In DNA, the CDR3 is TGTGCCTGGAGTGTAGGCGGGAGCCCTGCCAATGAGCAGTTCTTC.

The genes are TRBV13 and TRBJ1-2; D ambiguous. CDR1 and CDR2 from the germline V gene are PRHDT and FYEKMQ (reference sequence). This CDR3 is 14 amino acids long. V was clipped by 3 bases and J by 7 bases, with 15 bases between them. The CDR3 protein is CASSLVRLGSGYTF. The CDR3 nucleotides read TGTGCCAGCAGCTTGGTCCGTCTGGGCTCTGGCTACACCTTC.

V and J are TRBV13 and TRBJ2-4; D is unclear. The CDR3 is made up of 13 amino acids. Germline CDR1 PRHDT, CDR2 FYEKMQ (reference sequence). Deletions cut 3 bases from V and 6 bases from J, with 9 bases between. CDR3 protein: CASSFKNGNIQYF. CDR3 in DNA: TGTGCCAGCAGCTTCAAAAACGGAAACATTCAGTACTTC.

The genes are TRBV6-5 and TRBJ1-4, with 7 positions matching TRBD1. Germline trimming cut 2 bases from V and 5 bases from J; bases unmatched to any gene: 8. This CDR3 comprises 16 residues. The V gene's germline CDR1 is MNHEY and CDR2 SVGAGI. CDR3 nucleotides: TGTGCCAGCAGTTACGGAATAGGGACAGCGAATGAAAAACTGTTTTTT. This translates into CASSYGIGTANEKLFF.